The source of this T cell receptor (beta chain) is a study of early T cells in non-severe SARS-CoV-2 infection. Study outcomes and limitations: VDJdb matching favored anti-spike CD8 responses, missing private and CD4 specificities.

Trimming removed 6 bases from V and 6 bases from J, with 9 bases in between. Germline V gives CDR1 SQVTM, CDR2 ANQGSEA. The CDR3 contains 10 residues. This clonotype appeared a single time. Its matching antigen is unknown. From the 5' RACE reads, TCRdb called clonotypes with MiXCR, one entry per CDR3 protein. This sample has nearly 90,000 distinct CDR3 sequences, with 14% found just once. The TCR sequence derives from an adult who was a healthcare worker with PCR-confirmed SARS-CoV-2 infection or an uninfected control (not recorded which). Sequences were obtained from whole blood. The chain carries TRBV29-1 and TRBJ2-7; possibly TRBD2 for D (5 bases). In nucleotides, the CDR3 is TGCAGCGTGGGTAGCGCCGAGCAGTACTTC. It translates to CSVGSAEQYF.